These 18 T cell receptor beta chains share one sample of origin, sequenced in a study of CD8+ T cells in alopecia areata. cDNA prepared by RNA extraction and subsequent reverse transcription served as the template for sequencing. Libraries were prepared by immunoSEQ multiplex PCR; TCRdb keeps only in-frame clonotypes and omits some of them. The sample has roughly 150,000 clones, around 86% seen once. Sequencing used CD8+ T cells sorted from blood, obtained at week 0. The receptor set was obtained from a human donor with alopecia areata.

The CDR3 bases are TGCGCCAGCAGCGAGGGACTAGCGGGAGGGTATTCCTACAATGAGCAGTTCTTC. Its protein product is CASSEGLAGGYSYNEQFF. The chain couples TRBV5-1 to TRBJ2-1; 16 positions agree with TRBD2. CDR1 is SGHRS and CDR2 is YFSETQ in the germline V gene. This CDR3 is 18 amino acids long. J gave up 1 base and V 4 bases, and 5 bases lay outside the gene matches.

This rearrangement joins TRBV27 to TRBJ2-7; TRBD1 matches 8 bases. CDR3 length equals 14 residues. Germline lookup yields CDR1 MNHEY and CDR2 SMNVEV (reference sequence). Trimming at V came to 7 bases and at J to 0 bases, leaving 5 bases not matched to a gene. The CDR3 DNA follows: TGTGCCAGCACCTTGGACAGGGCCTCCTACGAGCAGTACTTC. Amino acid sequence: CASTLDRASYEQYF.

V gene TRBV5-4 combines with J gene TRBJ1-1; D uncertain. The CDR3 sequence is 11 residues long. Germline V gives CDR1 SGHNT, CDR2 YYREEE (reference sequence). The ends were cut back, 8 bases at V and 5 bases at J, with 10 bases in the middle. The CDR3 region is CASKTSTEAFF. CDR3 sequence (DNA): TGTGCCAGTAAAACAAGTACTGAAGCTTTCTTT.

The chain links TRBV2 to TRBJ1-1; D remains ambiguous. The CDR3 sequence is 11 residues long. V lost 11 bases and J lost 1, with 8 bases in between. The germline gives CDR1 SNHLY, CDR2 FYNNEI. Here the CDR3 DNA reads TGTGCCGGTTCAGGGAACACTGAAGCTTTCTTT. Translating gives CAGSGNTEAFF.

This chain links TRBV27 with TRBJ2-3; 7 bases line up with TRBD1. Germline V gene data show CDR1 as MNHEY and CDR2 as SMNVEV (reference sequence). V dropped 5 bases and J dropped 2; count of bases not matched to a gene: 10. CDR3 length: 16 amino acids. DNA for the CDR3: TGTGCCAGCAGTCCCCGACAGGGTCTAGTCACAGATACGCAGTATTTT. Translation: CASSPRQGLVTDTQYF.

On this clone: Other DNA sequences of this sample code for an identical CDR3. The chain couples TRBV7-6 to TRBJ2-3; D perhaps matches TRBD1 (6 bases). V was pared by 3 bases and J by 1 base, with 8 bases between. Germline CDR1 SGHVS, CDR2 FNYEAQ. This CDR3 has 14 residues. The CDR3 here is CASSLTGGTDTQYF. Here the CDR3 DNA reads TGTGCCAGCAGCTTGACAGGAGGCACAGATACGCAGTATTTT. The whole variable domain, filled in from reference TRBV7-6 and TRBJ2-3, reads GAGVSQSPRYKVTKRGQDVALRCDPISGHVSLYWYRQALGQGPEFLTYFNYEAQQDKSGLPNDRFSAERPEGSISTLTIQRTEQRDSAMYRCASSLTGGTDTQYFGPGTRLTVL.

As concerns this clone: The sample holds other DNA sequences that translate to the same CDR3. The rearrangement uses TRBV19 and TRBJ2-1; the match to TRBD2 covers 12 bases. The CDR3 contains 14 residues. Germline V gives CDR1 LNHDA, CDR2 SQIVND (reference sequence). With 7 bases clipped from V and 3 bases from J, the junction kept 1 base outside the gene matches. The CDR3 nucleotides are TGTGCCAGTACTAGCGGGGGGGACTACAATGAGCAGTTCTTC. Its translation: CASTSGGDYNEQFF. The full variable domain, completed using reference TRBV19 and TRBJ2-1, is DGGITQSPKYLFRKEGQNVTLSCEQNLNHDAMYWYRQDPGQGLRLIYYSQIVNDFQKGDIAEGYSVSREKKESFPLTVTSAQKNPTAFYLCASTSGGDYNEQFFGPGTRLTVL.

This chain joins TRBV2 and TRBJ2-3, with D perhaps matching TRBD2 (6 bases). The CDR3 is 14 amino acids. CDR1 SNHLY and CDR2 FYNNEI come from the germline V gene. The V end lost 7 bases, the J end lost 0 bases, and 11 bases lay between the germline ends. CDR3 protein: CASTLRGSTDTQYF. The CDR3 DNA follows: TGTGCCAGCACGCTGCGGGGCAGCACAGATACGCAGTATTTT.

The rearrangement links TRBV7-6 to TRBJ1-2; the D gene is possibly TRBD1 (6 bases). Trimming took off 2 bases at V and 4 bases at J, with 14 bases between the two ends. Germline loops: CDR1 SGHVS, CDR2 FNYEAQ. This CDR3 is 15 amino acids long. CDR3 protein: CASSLIQGNPYGYTF. The CDR3 nucleotides read TGTGCCAGCAGCTTAATACAGGGAAACCCCTATGGCTACACCTTC. Full variable domain (missing parts from reference TRBV7-6 and TRBJ1-2): GAGVSQSPRYKVTKRGQDVALRCDPISGHVSLYWYRQALGQGPEFLTYFNYEAQQDKSGLPNDRFSAERPEGSISTLTIQRTEQRDSAMYRCASSLIQGNPYGYTFGSGTRLTVV.

This chain joins TRBV13 and TRBJ2-7; D may correspond to TRBD1 or TRBD2 (5 bases each). CDR1 and CDR2 (germline): PRHDT, FYEKMQ (reference sequence). The CDR3 has 12 amino acids. V was cut by 5 bases and J by 3 bases, with 8 bases left in between. In DNA form, the CDR3 reads TGTGCCAGCAGCGGGGACGACTACGAGCAGTACTTC. Translation gives CASSGDDYEQYF. The variable domain in full, with the rest retrieved from reference TRBV13 and TRBJ2-7, is AAGVIQSPRHLIKEKRETATLKCYPIPRHDTVYWYQQGPGQDPQFLISFYEKMQSDKGSIPDRFSAQQFSDYHSELNMSSLELGDSALYFCASSGDDYEQYFGPGTRLTVT.

This clone showed up just once. The genes are TRBV20-1 and TRBJ2-2; unclear D gene. Trimming removed 6 bases from V and 6 bases from J, with 8 bases in between. The CDR3 contains 11 residues. Germline CDR1 and CDR2: DFQATT and SNEGSKA (reference sequence). The CDR3: CSAKESGELFF. In DNA form, the CDR3 reads TGCAGTGCCAAGGAGTCCGGGGAGCTGTTTTTT.

The chain links TRBV10-3 to TRBJ2-7, with D tentatively TRBD1 (6 bases). The ends were cut back, 6 bases at V and 6 bases at J, with 9 bases in the middle. The CDR3 spans 11 residues. The V gene's germline CDR1 is ENHRY and CDR2 SYGVKD. The DNA of the CDR3 is TGTGCCATCAGGGACAGTGCCGAGCAGTACTTC. It yields the protein CAIRDSAEQYF.

The chain carries TRBV27 and TRBJ2-7; possible D gene TRBD2, 7 bases. Germline V gene data show CDR1 as MNHEY and CDR2 as SMNVEV (reference sequence). Trimming pared 9 bases from V and 0 bases from J, leaving 15 bases between. This CDR3 contains 14 residues. The CDR3 is CASKQGGISYEQYF. The CDR3 coding sequence is TGTGCCAGTAAACAGGGAGGGATCTCCTACGAGCAGTACTTC.

Regarding this clone: The sample holds other DNA sequences that translate to the same CDR3. This chain uses TRBV29-1 with TRBJ2-7, with D possibly matching TRBD1 (6 bases). This CDR3 spans 12 amino acids. Germline CDR1 reads SQVTM; CDR2 reads ANQGSEA. Trimming took off 0 bases at V and 4 bases at J, with 7 bases between the two ends. The CDR3 DNA reads TGCAGCGTTGAAGATCAGGGGTACGAGCAGTACTTC. Amino acid sequence: CSVEDQGYEQYF.

This rearrangement joins TRBV29-1 to TRBJ2-3; perhaps TRBD2 as D (6 bases). The CDR3 loop spans 15 amino acids. V lost 1 base, J lost 0 bases, and 11 bases lay in between. Per the germline V gene, CDR1 is SQVTM and CDR2 is ANQGSEA. CDR3 sequence (DNA): TGCAGCGTTGAAGGAGGGACTGCTAGCACAGATACGCAGTATTTT. It encodes CSVEGGTASTDTQYF.

The V gene is TRBV25-1, the J gene TRBJ2-1, with D unresolved. The CDR3 totals 12 residues. Germline V lookup: CDR1 MGHDK, CDR2 SYGVNS. V dropped 5 bases and J dropped 8 bases, with 10 bases sitting between them. DNA for the CDR3: TGTGCCAGCAGTTATGGTGGCCATGAGCAGTTCTTC. It is translated as CASSYGGHEQFF.

The chain combines TRBV30 with TRBJ2-7; the match to TRBD1 covers 7 bases. With V trimmed by 2 bases and J by 5 bases, 3 bases remained unmatched. The germline V gene encodes CDR1 GTSNPN and CDR2 SVGIG (reference sequence). This CDR3 comprises 12 residues. CDR3 sequence: CAWSQTGDEQYF. The CDR3 DNA reads TGTGCCTGGAGTCAAACAGGGGACGAGCAGTACTTC.

V usage is TRBV13 and J usage is TRBJ1-1; maybe TRBD1 (6 bases). The CDR3 covers 14 residues. CDR1 is PRHDT, CDR2 FYEKMQ, per germline (reference sequence). Trimming removed 4 bases from V and 6 bases from J, with 15 bases in between. The CDR3 spells CASSSGTLVPEAFF. The CDR3 DNA follows: TGTGCCAGCAGCTCCGGGACACTAGTTCCTGAAGCTTTCTTT.